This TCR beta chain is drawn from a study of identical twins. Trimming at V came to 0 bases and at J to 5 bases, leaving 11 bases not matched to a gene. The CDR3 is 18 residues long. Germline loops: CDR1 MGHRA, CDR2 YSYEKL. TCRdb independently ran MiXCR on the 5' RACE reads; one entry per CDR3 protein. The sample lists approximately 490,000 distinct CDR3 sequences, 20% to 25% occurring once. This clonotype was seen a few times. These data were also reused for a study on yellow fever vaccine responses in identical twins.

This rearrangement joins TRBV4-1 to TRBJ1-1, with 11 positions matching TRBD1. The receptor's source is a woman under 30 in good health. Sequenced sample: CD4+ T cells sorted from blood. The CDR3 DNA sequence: TGCGCCAGCAGCCAAGACCTTTGGGACAGGGGGTTACGGACTGAAGCTTTCTTT. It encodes CASSQDLWDRGLRTEAFF.